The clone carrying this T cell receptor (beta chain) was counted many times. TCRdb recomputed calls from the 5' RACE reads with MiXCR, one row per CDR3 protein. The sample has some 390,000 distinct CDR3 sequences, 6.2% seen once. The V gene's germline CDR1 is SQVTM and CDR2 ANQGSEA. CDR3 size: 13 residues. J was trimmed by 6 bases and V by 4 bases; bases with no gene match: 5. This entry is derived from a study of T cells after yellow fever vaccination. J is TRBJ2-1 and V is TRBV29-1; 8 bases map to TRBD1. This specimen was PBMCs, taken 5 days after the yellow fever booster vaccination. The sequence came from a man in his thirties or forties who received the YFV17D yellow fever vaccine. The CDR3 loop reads CSVGQGTPNEQFF. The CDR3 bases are TGCAGCGTTGGACAGGGGACCCCCAATGAGCAGTTCTTC.